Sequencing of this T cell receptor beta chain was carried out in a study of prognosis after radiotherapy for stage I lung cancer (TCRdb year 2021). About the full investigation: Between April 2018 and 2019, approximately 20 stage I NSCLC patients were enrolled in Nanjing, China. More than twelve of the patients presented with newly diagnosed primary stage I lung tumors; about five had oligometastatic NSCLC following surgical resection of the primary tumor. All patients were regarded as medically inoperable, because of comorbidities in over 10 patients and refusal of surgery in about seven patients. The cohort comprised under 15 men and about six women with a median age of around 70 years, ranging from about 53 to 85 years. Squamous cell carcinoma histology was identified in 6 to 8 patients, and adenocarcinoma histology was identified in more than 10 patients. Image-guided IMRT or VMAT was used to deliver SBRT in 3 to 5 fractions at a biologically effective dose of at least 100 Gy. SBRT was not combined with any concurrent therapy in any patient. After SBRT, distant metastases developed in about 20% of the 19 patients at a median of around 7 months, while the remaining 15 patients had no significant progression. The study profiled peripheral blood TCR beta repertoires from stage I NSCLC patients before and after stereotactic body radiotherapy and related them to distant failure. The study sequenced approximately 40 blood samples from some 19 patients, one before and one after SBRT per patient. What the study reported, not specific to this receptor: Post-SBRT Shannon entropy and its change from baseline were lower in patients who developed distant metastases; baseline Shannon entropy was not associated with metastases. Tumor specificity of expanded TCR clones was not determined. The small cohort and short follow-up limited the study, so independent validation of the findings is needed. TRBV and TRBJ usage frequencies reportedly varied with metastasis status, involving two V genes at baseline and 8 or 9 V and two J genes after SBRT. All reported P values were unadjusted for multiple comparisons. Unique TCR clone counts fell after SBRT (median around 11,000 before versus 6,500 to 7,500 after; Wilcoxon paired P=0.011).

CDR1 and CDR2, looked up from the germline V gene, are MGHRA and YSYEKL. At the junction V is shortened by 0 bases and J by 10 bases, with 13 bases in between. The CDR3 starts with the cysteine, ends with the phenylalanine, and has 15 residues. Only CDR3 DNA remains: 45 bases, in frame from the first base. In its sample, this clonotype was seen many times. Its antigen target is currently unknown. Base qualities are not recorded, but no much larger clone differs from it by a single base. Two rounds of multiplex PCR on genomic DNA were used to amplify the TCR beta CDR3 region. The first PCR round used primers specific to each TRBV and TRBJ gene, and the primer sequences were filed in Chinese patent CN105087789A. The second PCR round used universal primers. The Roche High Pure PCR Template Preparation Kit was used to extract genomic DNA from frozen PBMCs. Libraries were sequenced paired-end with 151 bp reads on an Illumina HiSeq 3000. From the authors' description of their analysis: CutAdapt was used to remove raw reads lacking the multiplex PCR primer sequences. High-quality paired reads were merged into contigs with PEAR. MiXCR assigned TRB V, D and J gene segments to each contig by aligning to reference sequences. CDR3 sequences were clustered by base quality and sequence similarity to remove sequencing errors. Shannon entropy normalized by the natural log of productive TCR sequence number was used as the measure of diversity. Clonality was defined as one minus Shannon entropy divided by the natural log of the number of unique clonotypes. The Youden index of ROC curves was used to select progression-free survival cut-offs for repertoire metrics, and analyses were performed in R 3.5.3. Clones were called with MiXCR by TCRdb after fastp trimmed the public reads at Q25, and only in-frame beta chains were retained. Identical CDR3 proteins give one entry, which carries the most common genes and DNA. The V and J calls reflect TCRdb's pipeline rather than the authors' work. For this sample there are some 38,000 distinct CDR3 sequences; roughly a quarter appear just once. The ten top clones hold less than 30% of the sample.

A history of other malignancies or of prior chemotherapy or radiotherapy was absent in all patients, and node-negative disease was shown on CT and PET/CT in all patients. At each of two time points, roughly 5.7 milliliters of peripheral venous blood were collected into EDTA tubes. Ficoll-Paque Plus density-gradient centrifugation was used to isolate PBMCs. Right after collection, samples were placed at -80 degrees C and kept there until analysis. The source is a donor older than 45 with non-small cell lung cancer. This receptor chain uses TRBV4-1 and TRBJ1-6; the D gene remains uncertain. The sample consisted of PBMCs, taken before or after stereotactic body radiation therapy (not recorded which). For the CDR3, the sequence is CASSQDRLEISPLHF. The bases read TGCGCCAGCAGCCAAGATCGCTTGGAAATCTCACCCCTCCACTTT.